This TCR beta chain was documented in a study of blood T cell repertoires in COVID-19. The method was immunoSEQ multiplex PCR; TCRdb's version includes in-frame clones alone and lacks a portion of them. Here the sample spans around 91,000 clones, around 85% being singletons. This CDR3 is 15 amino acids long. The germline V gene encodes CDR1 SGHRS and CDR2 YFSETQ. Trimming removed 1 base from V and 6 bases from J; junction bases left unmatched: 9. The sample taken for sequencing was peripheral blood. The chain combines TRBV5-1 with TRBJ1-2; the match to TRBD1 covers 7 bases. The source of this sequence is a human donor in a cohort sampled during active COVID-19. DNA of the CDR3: TGCGCCAGCAGCTTGACAGGGGATAGGCGTAATGGCTACACCTTC. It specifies CASSLTGDRRNGYTF. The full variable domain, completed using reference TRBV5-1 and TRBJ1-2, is KAGVTQTPRYLIKTRGQQVTLSCSPISGHRSVSWYQQTPGQGLQFLFEYFSETQRNKGNFPGRFSGRQFSNSRSEMNVSTLELGDSALYLCASSLTGDRRNGYTFGSGTRLTVV.